A selection of T cell receptor beta chains follows, all from one sample in a study of OX40 agonist ivuxolimab in advanced cancers. The data were produced by immunoSEQ multiplex PCR, yet TCRdb's version contains in-frame clones alone and is incomplete. The sample consists of about 89,000 clones, 90% to 95% of them appearing once. This specimen consisted of CD4+ or CD8+ T cells sorted from blood, obtained in a trial of the OX40 agonist ivuxolimab. These receptors were taken from an adult with an advanced solid tumor such as melanoma, head and neck, liver or kidney cancer. CDR3s include the opening cysteine and the closing phenylalanine or tryptophan. A D gene is named only where the DNA matches it firmly.

CDR3aa: CASGQKPSNGYTF
CDR3nt: TGTGCCAGTGGACAGAAACCTTCGAATGGCTACACCTTC
v_gene: TRBV5-4
d_gene: NA
j_gene: TRBJ1-2

CDR3aa: CASSVGTGTGELFF
CDR3nt: TGTGCCAGCAGCGTAGGGACAGGCACCGGGGAGCTGTTTTTT
v_gene: TRBV9
d_gene: TRBD1
j_gene: TRBJ2-2

CDR3aa: CASSPGEYSNQPQHF
CDR3nt: TGCGCCAGCAGCCCAGGGGAATATAGCAATCAGCCCCAGCATTTT
v_gene: TRBV5-1
d_gene: NA
j_gene: TRBJ1-5

CDR3aa: CASSQAEGKVYNSPLHF
CDR3nt: TGCGCCAGCAGCCAAGCTGAGGGAAAAGTCTATAATTCACCCCTCCACTTT
v_gene: TRBV4-1
d_gene: NA
j_gene: TRBJ1-6

CDR3aa: CASRQKTGGLNQPQHF
CDR3nt: TGTGCCAGCAGACAAAAAACAGGGGGCCTCAATCAGCCCCAGCATTTT
v_gene: TRBV28
d_gene: TRBD1
j_gene: TRBJ1-5

CDR3aa: CASSSSTDTQYF
CDR3nt: TGTGCCAGCAGTTCTAGCACAGATACGCAGTATTTT
v_gene: TRBV2
d_gene: NA
j_gene: TRBJ2-3

CDR3aa: CASSFQATGYSNQPQHF
CDR3nt: TGTGCCAGCAGTTTTCAGGCCACTGGATATAGCAATCAGCCCCAGCATTTT
v_gene: TRBV28
d_gene: NA
j_gene: TRBJ1-5

CDR3aa: CASSPGWAGNEKLFF
CDR3nt: TGTGCCAGCAGCCCCGGTTGGGCCGGTAATGAAAAACTGTTTTTT
v_gene: TRBV6-5
d_gene: NA
j_gene: TRBJ1-4

CDR3aa: CASSLLSPNEQYF
CDR3nt: TGTGCCAGCAGTCTCCTTAGCCCCAACGAGCAGTACTTC
v_gene: TRBV28
d_gene: NA
j_gene: TRBJ2-7

CDR3aa: CASSSYLQGYTEAFF
CDR3nt: TGTGCCAGCAGCTCGTACCTACAGGGTTACACTGAAGCTTTCTTT
v_gene: TRBV7-8
d_gene: NA
j_gene: TRBJ1-1